Sequencing of this TCR beta chain was carried out in a study of CD8+ T cells in alopecia areata. General study results and limits: Alopecia totalis/universalis scalp especially showed more expanded CD8+ clones than normal scalp. It was less clear whether patients shared TCRs than it was in mice, possibly because of HLA.

PBMCs, the starting material, were the source of sorted CD4+ and CD8+ T cells. Concerning this clone: Antigen: not known.

As the sequencing template, cDNA was produced by extracting RNA and reverse transcribing it. Profiled with immunoSEQ multiplex PCR; TCRdb holds only in-frame clones, not every one. Here the sample spans 150,000 to 200,000 clones, around 54% being singletons. The germline CDR1 and CDR2 sequences are SEHNR and FQNEAQ (reference sequence). The CDR3 has 15 amino acids. V shed 5 bases, J shed 5 bases, and the junction held 11 bases outside the gene matches. Sequencing input: CD4+ T cells sorted from blood. This receptor was identified in a human donor in good health. The rearrangement links TRBV7-9 to TRBJ2-5; 7 nucleotides line up with TRBD2. CDR3 sequence: CASSPLGLPGETQYF. The CDR3 DNA sequence: TGTGCCAGCAGCCCCCTGGGACTACCCGGGGAGACCCAGTACTTC.